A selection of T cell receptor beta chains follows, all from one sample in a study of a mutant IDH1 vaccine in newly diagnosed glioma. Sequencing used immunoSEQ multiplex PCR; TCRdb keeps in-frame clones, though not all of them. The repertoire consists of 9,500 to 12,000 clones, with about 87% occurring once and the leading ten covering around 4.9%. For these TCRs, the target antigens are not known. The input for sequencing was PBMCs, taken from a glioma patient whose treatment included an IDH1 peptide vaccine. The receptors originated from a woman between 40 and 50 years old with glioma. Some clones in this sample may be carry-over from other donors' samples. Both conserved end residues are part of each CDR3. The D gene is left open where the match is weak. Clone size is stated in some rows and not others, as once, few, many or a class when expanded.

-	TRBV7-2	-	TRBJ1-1	TGTGCCAGCAGCTTGGGACCTACGAACACTGAAGCTTTCTTT	CASSLGPTNTEAFF
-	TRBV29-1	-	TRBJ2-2	TGCAGCGTTGATTGGGGCACCGGGGAGCTGTTTTTT	CSVDWGTGELFF
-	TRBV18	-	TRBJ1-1	TGTGCCAGCTCACCCCCGGCAGCCGCGAACACTGAAGCTTTCTTT	CASSPPAAANTEAFF
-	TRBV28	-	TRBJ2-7	TGTGCCAGCACCCCCAAGGGAGTGAGCTCCTACGAGCAGTACTTC	CASTPKGVSSYEQYF
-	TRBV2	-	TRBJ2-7	TGTGCCAGCAGCCGGGAAGGGGGTTTCTACTTC	CASSREGGFYF
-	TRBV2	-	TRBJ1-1	TGTGCCAGCAGTCCCGATAAATCCATGCGGGCTGAAGCTTTCTTT	CASSPDKSMRAEAFF
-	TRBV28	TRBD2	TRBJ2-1	TGTGCCAGCAGTTTAGCGGGAGAGAGCTACAATGAGCAGTTCTTC	CASSLAGESYNEQFF
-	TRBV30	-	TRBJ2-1	TGTGCCTGGAGTGTACCGGGGATGAGGGAGCAGTTCTTC	CAWSVPGMREQFF
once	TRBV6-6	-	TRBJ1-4	TGTGCCAGCAGTTCTCACGCAACTAATGAAAAACTGTTTTTT	CASSSHATNEKLFF
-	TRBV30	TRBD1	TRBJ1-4	TGTGCCTGGAGGGGGGACCGGACAGGGGGCCCTCCCGGCGGCGGACTGTTTTTT	CAWRGDRTGGPPGGGLFF
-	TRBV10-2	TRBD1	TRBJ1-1	TGCGCCAGCAGTAGTACGGACAGGGTAACTTTCTTT	CASSSTDRVTFF
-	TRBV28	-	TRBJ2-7	TGTGCCAGCAGTTCTTTAGGAGCAGGGGCATACGAGCAGTACTTC	CASSSLGAGAYEQYF
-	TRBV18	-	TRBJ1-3	TGTGCCAGCTCACCAGTCGCCCCAGGGACGTTCTCTGGAAACACCATATATTTT	CASSPVAPGTFSGNTIYF
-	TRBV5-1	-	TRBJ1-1	TGCGCCAGCACACAAGAGATGAACACTGAAGCTTTCTTT	CASTQEMNTEAFF
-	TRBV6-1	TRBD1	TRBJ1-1	TGTGCCAGCAGTGAAGCCATGGACAGGGACACTGAAGCTTTCTTT	CASSEAMDRDTEAFF
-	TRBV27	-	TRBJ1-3	TGTGCCAGCAGTTTACCCAGGGGCCAGAGCTCTGGAAACACCATATATTTT	CASSLPRGQSSGNTIYF
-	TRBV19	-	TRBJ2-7	TGTGCCAGTAGTTTGGCGGCTACCTACGAGCAGTACTTC	CASSLAATYEQYF
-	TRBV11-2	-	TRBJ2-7	TGTGCCAGCAGCTTATCTTTCGAGCAGTACTTC	CASSLSFEQYF
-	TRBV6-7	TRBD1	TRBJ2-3	TGTGCCAGCAGGTTGACAGGGGTGCGAGGAGATACGCAGTATTTT	CASRLTGVRGDTQYF
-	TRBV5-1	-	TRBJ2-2	TGCGCCAGCAGCTCCCAGGACATCGGAGGCGGGGAGCTGTTTTTT	CASSSQDIGGGELFF
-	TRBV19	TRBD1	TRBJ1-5	TGTGCCAGTAGTATAGAAGACAGGGAGCGTCAGCCCCAGCATTTT	CASSIEDRERQPQHF
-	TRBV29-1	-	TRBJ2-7	TGCAGCGTGGGCGTGTGGGGTTACGAGCAGTACTTC	CSVGVWGYEQYF